The subject of this entry is one TCR beta chain. Its cognate antigen is unknown. The sample belongs to a study of shared clonotypes between healthy human individuals. General study findings and limits: Generation of non-shared clonotypes was less probable than generation of clonotypes shared by all four donors. The sharing of 4% to 5.5% of naive CD4 clonotypes was seen across a handful of donors.

This CDR3 is built from 14 residues. After removal of 4 bases from V and 2 bases from J, the junction contained 5 bases not matched to a gene. Per the germline V gene, CDR1 is SGHKS and CDR2 is YYEKEE (reference sequence). Execution of the assay was at deep level. This table comes from immunoSEQ multiplex PCR, and its TCRdb copy is limited to in-frame clones, with some not included. The sample lists around 1.4 million clones, approximately 98.5% occurring once. The sequence came from a man younger than 45 in good health. The chain links TRBV5-5 to TRBJ2-7; 8 positions match TRBD1. The sequencing input was naive CD4+ T cells sorted from blood. The sample's subset: CD45RA+ positively selected. The CDR3 DNA sequence: TGTGCCAGCAGCAGGGGACAGGTTACCTACGAGCAGTACTTC. It translates to CASSRGQVTYEQYF.